These 18 T cell receptor beta chains originate from one sample sequenced in a study of shared clonotypes between healthy human individuals. Only in-frame clones appear in the TCRdb table, and some are missing; sequencing was by immunoSEQ multiplex PCR. Of about 480,000 clones listed, approximately 79% are singletons. The specimen was PBMCs. These receptors were obtained from a woman in her forties in good health. Some clones in this sample may be carry-over from other donors' samples.

The chain carries TRBV19 and TRBJ2-7; D is uncertain. The V end lost 4 bases, the J end lost 7 bases, and 11 bases lay between the germline ends. The CDR3 spans 12 residues. CDR1 is LNHDA and CDR2 is SQIVND in the germline V gene (reference sequence). The chain's CDR3 is CASSNRVREQYF. DNA for the CDR3: TGTGCCAGTAGTAACCGGGTGCGGGAGCAGTACTTC.

The chain is built from TRBV7-2 and TRBJ1-1, with a possible D match to TRBD1 (6 bases). This CDR3 is 14 amino acids long. The germline CDR1 and CDR2 sequences are SGHTA and FQGNSA. The germline V and J ends were trimmed by 3 bases and 5 bases, with 13 bases remaining between them. The CDR3 nucleotides read TGTGCCAGCAGCTTTACAGACCAGGGGACTGAAGCTTTCTTT. Translated: CASSFTDQGTEAFF.

The chain combines TRBV7-2 with TRBJ1-4; D remains ambiguous. Trimming left V 1 base short and J 0 bases short, with 6 bases between. The germline CDR1 and CDR2 sequences are SGHTA and FQGNSA. The CDR3 is made up of 15 amino acids. The CDR3 DNA reads TGTGCCAGCAGCTTAGTCGGCGCAACTAATGAAAAACTGTTTTTT. Translation: CASSLVGATNEKLFF.

V gene TRBV15 combines with J gene TRBJ1-3; D may be TRBD1 (6 bases). Germline V gene lookup returns CDR1 LNHNV and CDR2 YYDKDF (reference sequence). V shed 0 bases and J shed 1 base, with 10 bases lying between them. The CDR3 loop spans 16 amino acids. The CDR3 DNA sequence: TGTGCCACCAGCAGAGATAGAGGGGGGTCTGGAAACACCATATATTTT. Translation gives CATSRDRGGSGNTIYF.

The V call is TRBV19, the J call TRBJ1-4; maybe TRBD1 (5 bases). There are 17 residues in the CDR3. V gave up 3 bases and J gave up 0 bases, with 14 bases separating them. The germline V gene has CDR1 LNHDA and CDR2 SQIVND (reference sequence). The CDR3 here is CASSIGGGPATNEKLFF. DNA for the CDR3: TGTGCCAGTAGTATTGGGGGAGGACCTGCAACTAATGAAAAACTGTTTTTT. The full variable domain, rest sourced from reference TRBV19 and TRBJ1-4, is DGGITQSPKYLFRKEGQNVTLSCEQNLNHDAMYWYRQDPGQGLRLIYYSQIVNDFQKGDIAEGYSVSREKKESFPLTVTSAQKNPTAFYLCASSIGGGPATNEKLFFGSGTQLSVL.

The chain couples TRBV11-2 to TRBJ2-2, with D tentatively TRBD2 (6 bases). Germline V lookup: CDR1 SGHAT, CDR2 FQNNGV. Trimming removed 8 bases at V and 4 bases at J, with 8 bases between. The CDR3 runs 12 residues. The CDR3 region has the DNA TGTGCCAGCGGGGGGACCACCGGGGAGCTGTTTTTT. This codes for CASGGTTGELFF.

This chain connects TRBV7-6 to TRBJ2-3, with 8 bases fitting TRBD2. J was trimmed by 3 bases and V by 5 bases; bases with no gene match: 7. Germline loops: CDR1 SGHVS, CDR2 FNYEAQ. The CDR3 runs 15 residues. CDR3 sequence reads: CASSPGASGTDTQYF. DNA for the CDR3: TGTGCCAGCAGCCCTGGGGCTAGCGGGACAGATACGCAGTATTTT.

The gene calls are TRBV27 and TRBJ2-7; TRBD1 agrees at 7 bases. Germline CDR1 reads MNHEY; CDR2 reads SMNVEV (reference sequence). The trim removed 3 bases at V and 2 bases at J, leaving 4 bases unmatched. This CDR3 contains 14 residues. CDR3 residues: CASSLVQGAYEQYF. The DNA for the CDR3 is TGTGCCAGCAGTTTGGTTCAGGGGGCCTACGAGCAGTACTTC.

The J gene is TRBJ1-1, the V gene TRBV7-8; D is perhaps TRBD1 (6 bases). The CDR3 is made up of 15 amino acids. In germline, CDR1 is SGHVS, CDR2 FQNEAQ. V was pared by 0 bases and J by 1 base, with 9 bases between. This CDR3 is CASSLANRENTEAFF. For the CDR3, the DNA is TGTGCCAGCAGCTTAGCAAACAGGGAGAACACTGAAGCTTTCTTT.

This clone was seen only a few times. The chain links TRBV6-5 to TRBJ1-1, with D unclear. The germline V gene encodes CDR1 MNHEY and CDR2 SVGAGI. The length of the CDR3 is 13 residues. Trimming pared 2 bases from V and 7 bases from J, leaving 11 bases between. The CDR3 DNA reads as TGTGCCAGCAGTTACGTTTTGGAGAGTGAAGCTTTCTTT. Amino acid sequence: CASSYVLESEAFF.

The chain combines TRBV2 with TRBJ2-2, with D possibly TRBD2 on 5 matching bases. V lost 4 bases and J 4 bases, leaving 16 bases between the germline ends. Per the germline V gene, CDR1 is SNHLY and CDR2 is FYNNEI. The CDR3 extends over 16 amino acids. The CDR3 is CASSAFDPGSTGELFF. The CDR3 DNA is TGTGCCAGCAGTGCGTTCGATCCGGGGTCCACCGGGGAGCTGTTTTTT.

The chain combines TRBV10-3 with TRBJ1-4; 7 bases are a match to TRBD1. The CDR3 loop spans 13 amino acids. Germline assignment: CDR1 ENHRY and CDR2 SYGVKD. The V gene end was trimmed by 8 bases and the J gene end by 5 bases; junction bases not matched to a gene: 5. This CDR3 is CAIQDRRNEKLFF. The CDR3 DNA sequence: TGTGCCATCCAGGACAGGCGGAATGAAAAACTGTTTTTT.

This clone was picked up one time. The J gene is TRBJ2-5, the V gene TRBV11-2, with TRBD1 as a possible D gene (6 bases). Gene TRBJ2-7 matches the end of the DNA better, so the J call may be wrong. CDR1 and CDR2 from the germline V gene are SGHAT and FQNNGV. The CDR3 spans 16 residues. The CDR3, as DNA: TGTGCCAGCAGCTTTTTTGGACAGACGAGCTCCTACGAGCAGTACTTC. Residues: CASSFFGQTSSYEQYF.

This rearrangement joins TRBV15 to TRBJ2-1, with no clear D. Germline V gene sequence: CDR1 LNHNV, CDR2 YYDKDF (reference sequence). Trimming left V 0 bases short and J 5 bases short, with 11 bases between. This CDR3 contains 15 residues. CDR3 DNA sequence: TGTGCCACCAGCAGAGAGAGTGGACCCAACAATGAGCAGTTCTTC. It is translated as CATSRESGPNNEQFF.

This chain uses TRBV9 with TRBJ1-3; no definite D call. This CDR3 comprises 16 residues. Germline CDR1 SGDLS, CDR2 YYNGEE. Trimming stripped 1 base from V and 0 bases from J, with 11 bases between. DNA for the CDR3: TGTGCCAGCAGCGTAAGGGCGGTGAGCTCTGGAAACACCATATATTTT. Its translation: CASSVRAVSSGNTIYF.

The genes are TRBV10-3 and TRBJ2-7, with D perhaps TRBD1 (6 bases). V was pared by 1 base and J by 2 bases, with 12 bases between. This CDR3 comprises 15 residues. CDR1 ENHRY and CDR2 SYGVKD come from the germline V gene. The CDR3 sequence is CAISEYGRGPYEQYF. As DNA, the CDR3 is TGTGCCATCAGTGAGTATGGCAGGGGTCCCTACGAGCAGTACTTC.

This clone was observed a few times. The chain has TRBV30 and TRBJ1-5; 7 bases are a match to TRBD1. CDR1 and CDR2 from the germline V gene are GTSNPN and SVGIG (reference sequence). This CDR3 is 15 amino acids long. V lost 1 base and J lost 0; bases outside the gene matches: 3. DNA for the CDR3: TGTGCCTGGAGTGAGGGGGCTTATAGCAATCAGCCCCAGCATTTT. Translated: CAWSEGAYSNQPQHF.

This chain uses TRBV19 with TRBJ2-7; possibly TRBD1 for D (5 bases). Trimming removed 3 bases at V and 7 bases at J, with 16 bases between. The V gene's germline CDR1 is LNHDA and CDR2 SQIVND (reference sequence). The CDR3 runs 14 residues. The CDR3 here is CASSIQGPSREQYF. In nucleotides, the CDR3 is TGTGCCAGTAGTATTCAGGGTCCGAGTAGAGAGCAGTACTTC.